This T cell receptor beta chain was observed in a study of blood T cell repertoires in COVID-19 (dated by TCRdb to about 2020). Looking at the study overall: Samples covering the acute and convalescent phases of COVID-19 were provided by collaborators in the United States, Italy and Spain. The dataset comprised deeply sampled blood TCRbeta repertoires from subjects exposed to, actively infected with, or recovered from COVID-19. Where available, HLA class I and class II types were taken from metadata supplied by the sample provider and were not determined by assay-based typing. A freely available public database, intended as a resource for researchers studying the immune response to SARS-CoV-2, is where the repertoires were released. The sample metadata nearly always contained a de-identified subject ID, COVID-19 status, age in years and sex. The samples were drawn from two sources: the first 160 participants of the ongoing ImmuneRACE study, and 1,200 or so subjects contributed by 6 global collaborators. The material from the prospective study consisted of cDNA or gDNA derived from T cells, B-cell-depleted T cells, or PBMCs. What the study reported, not specific to this receptor: Clinical and demographic metadata were provided uncurated, with the amount varying by source and participant.

This clone has just a few counts. There is no known antigen for this receptor. No base quality information exists; no much larger clone differs at one position. TCRbeta CDR3 regions were amplified from genomic DNA by means of the immunoSEQ Assay, a bias-controlled multiplex PCR. Under the source paper's analysis protocol: The number of nucleated cells in each sample was estimated from the amplification of reference gene primers within the assay. Sequence reads were collapsed and filtered to measure the absolute abundance of every unique TCRbeta CDR3 rearrangement. For each sample, productive Simpson clonality was calculated as the square root of Simpson's diversity index across productive rearrangements. The table comes from immuneACCESS by way of TCRdb, which keeps in-frame sequences with V and J called. Part of the clones is missing from these tables; in studies checked, under half for an unresolved V gene and the rest for unknown reasons. V and J calls and clone size come straight from that table; D and trimming were deduced from the DNA. A total of 130,000 to 150,000 clones appear in this sample, 70% to 90% of them only once. The ten largest clones represent 5% of the sample.

CDR1 SNHLY and CDR2 FYNNEI are derived from the germline V gene. The CDR3 goes from the cysteine to the phenylalanine over 14 residues. CDR3 DNA only is kept here, 42 bases in frame from base 1. For this chain, trimming is 6 bases at the V end and 4 bases at the J end, and the number of junction bases without a gene match is 5. The collaborating institutions used their own protocols to collect whole blood in K2EDTA tubes. For TCRbeta analysis, collaborators shipped samples as frozen whole blood, isolated PBMCs, or DNA extracted from either of those sample types. The chain uses TRBV2 and TRBJ1-4, with 7 bases in between that match TRBD1. The sequence was collected from a woman aged 45-65 years with acute or convalescent COVID-19. Sequences were obtained from peripheral blood. The DNA reads TGTGCCAGCAGAGGCACAGGGGATAATGAAAAACTGTTTTTT. The resulting protein is CASRGTGDNEKLFF.